Listed below are T cell receptor beta chains from one sample, sequenced in a study of resident and recirculating memory T cells in vitiligo. Sequenced by immunoSEQ multiplex PCR; TCRdb stores in-frame clones only, minus some. Counted here are around 76,000 clones, approximately 89% occurring once; the ten biggest clones make up 4.9%. Sequenced: blood. The source of these receptors is a male donor with vitiligo. Both conserved end residues are part of each CDR3. Fields, in order: V gene, J gene, D gene, clone size, CDR3 protein, CDR3 DNA. The D gene is left open where the match is weak. The size field is filled for only some rows; it gives once, few, many or a size class.

TRBV2	TRBJ1-2	TRBD1	.	CASSGQGVYGYTF	TGTGCCAGCAGTGGACAGGGGGTCTATGGCTACACCTTC
TRBV6-5	TRBJ2-3	.	.	CASSYSDTGDTQYF	TGTGCCAGCAGTTACTCGGATACAGGAGATACGCAGTATTTT
TRBV25-1	TRBJ1-2	.	.	CASSPGYGYTF	TGTGCCAGCAGCCCAGGATATGGCTACACCTTC
TRBV19	TRBJ1-4	.	.	CASSQGINEKLFF	TGTGCCAGTAGCCAGGGTATAAATGAAAAACTGTTTTTT
TRBV7-9	TRBJ1-5	TRBD1	.	CASATGSNQPQHF	TGTGCCAGTGCGACAGGGAGCAATCAGCCCCAGCATTTT
TRBV5-4	TRBJ2-7	TRBD2	.	CASSLRAGNYEQYF	TGTGCCAGCAGCTTGCGAGCGGGGAACTACGAGCAGTACTTC
TRBV5-1	TRBJ1-6	.	.	CASSRPDVPGQSMSSYNSPLHF	TGCGCCAGCAGTCGCCCCGACGTACCGGGACAATCCATGAGCTCCTATAATTCACCCCTCCACTTT
TRBV4-2	TRBJ2-3	.	.	CASSQDSWGGTTDTQYF	TGTGCCAGCAGCCAAGATAGCTGGGGCGGGACCACAGATACGCAGTATTTT
TRBV7-8	TRBJ2-1	TRBD1	.	CASSAHRDSPYNEQFF	TGTGCCAGCAGCGCCCACCGGGACAGCCCCTACAATGAGCAGTTCTTC
TRBV30	TRBJ1-2	TRBD1	once	CAWRRQGTGYTF	TGTGCCTGGAGGCGACAGGGCACTGGCTACACCTTC
TRBV10-3	TRBJ2-2	.	.	CAISEKHNTGELFF	TGTGCCATCAGTGAAAAGCATAACACCGGGGAGCTGTTTTTT
TRBV10-3	TRBJ1-2	.	.	CAIRQIPSGGLGGYTF	TGTGCCATCAGACAAATCCCAAGCGGGGGGCTTGGAGGCTACACCTTC
TRBV27	TRBJ1-2	TRBD1	.	CASSSQGWDYGYTF	TGTGCCAGCAGTTCACAGGGGTGGGACTATGGCTACACCTTC
TRBV7-2	TRBJ2-2	TRBD2	.	CASSSRGGLLTGELFF	TGTGCCAGCAGCTCGCGGGGGGGCCTCTTAACCGGGGAGCTGTTTTTT
TRBV30	TRBJ1-1	.	.	CAWSPAGQRHNTEAFF	TGTGCCTGGAGCCCCGCTGGACAGAGGCACAACACTGAAGCTTTCTTT
TRBV19	TRBJ2-1	TRBD1	.	CASRTGVYNEQFF	TGTGCCAGTAGGACAGGGGTTTACAATGAGCAGTTCTTC
TRBV7-2	TRBJ1-1	.	.	CASSLAVAVMNTEAFF	TGTGCCAGCAGCTTAGCGGTGGCGGTGATGAACACTGAAGCTTTCTTT
TRBV5-1	TRBJ2-1	.	.	CASFPRGSSSYNEQFF	TGCGCCAGCTTTCCTCGGGGATCAAGCTCCTACAATGAGCAGTTCTTC
TRBV6-6	TRBJ2-5	TRBD1	.	CASTQGQQQETQYF	TGTGCCAGCACCCAGGGACAGCAACAAGAGACCCAGTACTTC
TRBV7-8	TRBJ2-3	TRBD2	.	CASSLGGGRVTDTQYF	TGTGCCAGCAGCTTAGGGGGGGGAAGAGTAACAGATACGCAGTATTTT
TRBV4-1	TRBJ2-3	TRBD2	.	CASSQDLAGGPDTQYF	TGCGCCAGCAGCCAAGATCTAGCGGGGGGGCCAGATACGCAGTATTTT
TRBV7-9	TRBJ1-2	TRBD1	few	CASSTDRGYGYTF	TGTGCCAGCAGCACGGACAGGGGCTATGGCTACACCTTC
TRBV27	TRBJ1-2	TRBD1	.	CASSLTGAYGYTF	TGTGCCAGCAGTTTAACAGGGGCCTATGGCTACACCTTC
TRBV6-4	TRBJ2-1	.	.	CASSVHVSYEQFF	TGTGCCAGCAGTGTTCATGTCAGTTATGAGCAGTTCTTC
TRBV5-4	TRBJ1-2	.	once	CASRKKGGSYGYTF	TGTGCCAGCAGAAAGAAGGGAGGATCCTATGGCTACACCTTC
TRBV10-3	TRBJ1-4	TRBD1	.	CAISETSQGARSLDEKLFF	TGTGCCATCAGTGAGACGAGTCAGGGGGCGCGGAGTTTGGATGAAAAACTGTTTTTT
TRBV6-5	TRBJ2-5	.	.	CASSYIGGVGETQYF	TGTGCCAGCAGTTACATCGGAGGGGTCGGGGAGACCCAGTACTTC
TRBV19	TRBJ2-1	TRBD1	.	CASIGTGLYNEQFF	TGTGCCAGTATCGGGACAGGGTTATACAATGAGCAGTTCTTC
TRBV28	TRBJ1-5	TRBD1	.	CAIQGSNQPQHF	TGTGCCATACAGGGGTCCAATCAGCCCCAGCATTTT
TRBV25-1	TRBJ1-1	.	many	CASSEYGRENTEAFF	TGTGCCAGCAGTGAATATGGCCGGGAGAACACTGAAGCTTTCTTT
TRBV19	TRBJ1-2	.	.	CASSMGSGGYTF	TGTGCCAGTAGTATGGGCAGCGGCGGCTACACCTTC
TRBV5-5	TRBJ2-7	.	.	CASSLGQGIPYEQYF	TGTGCCAGCAGCTTGGGCCAGGGGATACCCTACGAGCAGTACTTC
TRBV4-2	TRBJ1-1	TRBD1	.	CASSRIQGARDTEAFF	TGTGCCAGCAGCCGGATACAGGGGGCAAGGGACACTGAAGCTTTCTTT
TRBV2	TRBJ1-6	TRBD1	.	CASRIGRDRTNSPLHF	TGTGCCAGCAGAATCGGGCGGGACAGGACAAATTCACCCCTCCACTTT
TRBV11-3	TRBJ2-5	TRBD1	once	CASSLTGAGTQYF	TGTGCCAGCAGCCTGACAGGGGCAGGGACCCAGTACTTC
TRBV27	TRBJ2-3	TRBD1	.	CASNRQGAMFDTQYF	TGTGCCAGCAATAGACAGGGGGCAATGTTCGATACGCAGTATTTT
TRBV4-3	TRBJ2-2	.	.	CASSQDLIDTGELFF	TGCGCCAGCAGCCAAGATCTAATCGACACCGGGGAGCTGTTTTTT
TRBV6-5	TRBJ1-5	.	.	CASRQEPYSNQPQHF	TGTGCCAGCAGACAGGAACCGTATAGCAATCAGCCCCAGCATTTT
TRBV5-5	TRBJ2-7	TRBD1	.	CASSVGGDYEQYF	TGTGCCAGCAGCGTAGGGGGCGATTACGAGCAGTACTTC
TRBV5-6	TRBJ1-1	TRBD1	.	CASSLEGTGPAFF	TGTGCCAGCAGCTTGGAGGGGACAGGTCCCGCTTTCTTT
TRBV6-6	TRBJ2-7	.	.	CASSPRLREYEQYF	TGTGCCAGCAGTCCCCGACTCCGTGAGTACGAGCAGTACTTC
TRBV7-9	TRBJ1-2	TRBD1	.	CASSRSQGDGYTF	TGTGCCAGCAGCCGATCTCAGGGGGATGGCTACACCTTC
TRBV29-1	TRBJ2-7	TRBD1	.	CSVLDLSRDRRYEQYF	TGCAGCGTTTTAGACCTCTCCCGGGACAGGAGATACGAGCAGTACTTC
TRBV5-1	TRBJ1-2	TRBD1	once	CASSPAPGATGNYGYTF	TGCGCCAGCAGCCCGGCCCCTGGGGCGACAGGGAACTATGGCTACACCTTC
TRBV2	TRBJ1-6	.	.	CASSEGAGKMSPLHF	TGTGCCAGCAGTGAAGGGGCAGGGAAAATGTCACCCCTCCACTTT
TRBV4-3	TRBJ1-1	.	.	CASSQDRFAGIMNTEAFF	TGCGCCAGCAGCCAAGATAGGTTTGCAGGGATCATGAACACTGAAGCTTTCTTT
TRBV11-2	TRBJ2-7	TRBD1	few	CASSLGQGRSYEQYF	TGTGCCAGCAGCTTAGGACAGGGAAGATCCTACGAGCAGTACTTC
TRBV7-9	TRBJ2-2	.	.	CASSPRFSGTPNTGELFF	TGTGCCAGCAGTCCCAGATTTTCCGGGACACCTAACACCGGGGAGCTGTTTTTT
TRBV7-9	TRBJ2-5	TRBD1	.	CASSLGDREKETQYF	TGTGCCAGCAGCTTAGGAGACAGGGAAAAAGAGACCCAGTACTTC
TRBV29-1	TRBJ1-1	.	.	CSVEEQGPTEAFF	TGCAGCGTTGAAGAACAGGGACCCACTGAAGCTTTCTTT
TRBV6-6	TRBJ1-1	.	.	CASSYGQGNTEAFF	TGTGCCAGCAGTTACGGGCAGGGGAACACTGAAGCTTTCTTT